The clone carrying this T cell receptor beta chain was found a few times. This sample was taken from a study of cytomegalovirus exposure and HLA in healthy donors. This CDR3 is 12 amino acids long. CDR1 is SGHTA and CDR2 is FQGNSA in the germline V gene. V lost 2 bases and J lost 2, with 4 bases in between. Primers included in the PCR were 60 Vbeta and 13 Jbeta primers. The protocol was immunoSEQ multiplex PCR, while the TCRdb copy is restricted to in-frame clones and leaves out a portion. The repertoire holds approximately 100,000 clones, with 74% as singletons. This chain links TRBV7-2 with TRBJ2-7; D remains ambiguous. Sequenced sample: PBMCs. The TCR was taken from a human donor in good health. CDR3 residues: CASSLTAYEQYF. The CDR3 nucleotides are TGTGCCAGCAGCTTAACAGCCTACGAGCAGTACTTC.